This passage covers 5 T cell receptor beta chains from one sample sequenced in a study of CD8 T cells in Susac syndrome. Reverse transcription of roughly 0.5 to 1 ug RNA used random hexamers. TCRdb processed the immunoSEQ multiplex PCR reads anew with MiXCR; each CDR3 protein has one entry. The table has approximately 210,000 distinct CDR3 sequences, approximately 94% seen once. Sequenced input: CD4+ T cells from PBMCs. The source is a human donor with Susac syndrome.

The rearrangement joins TRBV6-5 to TRBJ2-6; maybe TRBD1 (5 bases). Per the germline V gene, CDR1 is MNHEY and CDR2 is SVGAGI. This CDR3 is built from 18 residues. Between the trimmed V and J ends, which lost 2 bases and 0 bases, there was a span of 14 bases. The CDR3 region is CASSYSKGQLSGANVLTF. The CDR3 region has the DNA TGTGCCAGCAGTTACAGCAAAGGACAACTCTCTGGGGCCAACGTCCTGACTTTC.

CDR3 DNA sequence: TGTGCCAGCAGCCGCCGCGGGGGGGCCTCCACAGATACGCAGTATTTT. This encodes CASSRRGGASTDTQYF. The chain recombines TRBV2 with TRBJ2-3; TRBD2 matches 9 bases. CDR3 length: 16 amino acids. CDR1 and CDR2 from the germline V gene are SNHLY and FYNNEI. Losses at the gene ends were 6 bases for V and 2 bases for J; bases not matched to a gene: 9.

The V and J genes are TRBV9 and TRBJ2-1; either TRBD1 or TRBD2 may fit D (5 bases each). This CDR3 is 14 amino acids long. Germline V gives CDR1 SGDLS, CDR2 YYNGEE. V was pared by 3 bases and J by 4 bases, with 11 bases between. The CDR3 DNA follows: TGTGCCAGCAGCGCCGGGACCCAGTACAATGAGCAGTTCTTC. As protein: CASSAGTQYNEQFF.

The chain combines TRBV11-3 with TRBJ1-1, with 7 positions matching TRBD1. The CDR3 covers 15 residues. Germline values: CDR1 SGHNT, CDR2 YENEEA. Trimming took 8 bases from V and 0 from J; bases not matched to a gene: 9. The CDR3, as DNA: TGTGCCAGCGCTGGGGAGGGACAGTTGAACACTGAAGCTTTCTTT. It is translated as CASAGEGQLNTEAFF.

The V and J genes are TRBV29-1 and TRBJ1-5; no clear D gene. CDR1 is SQVTM and CDR2 is ANQGSEA in the germline V gene. This CDR3 is built from 13 residues. Trimming cost V 2 bases and J 6 bases, with 11 bases left between them. The CDR3 spells CSVEHGVGQPQHF. In DNA, the CDR3 is TGCAGCGTTGAACATGGTGTAGGTCAGCCCCAGCATTTT. Filled out from reference TRBV29-1 and TRBJ1-5, the complete variable domain reads SAVISQKPSRDICQRGTSLTIQCQVDSQVTMMFWYRQQPGQSLTLIATANQGSEATYESGFVIDKFPISRPNLTFSTLTVSNMSPEDSSIYLCSVEHGVGQPQHFGDGTRLSIL.